This section outlines one TCR beta chain sequence together with its context. Germline V gene lookup returns CDR1 MGHRA and CDR2 YSYEKL. V was clipped by 5 bases and J by 0 bases, with 20 bases between them. The CDR3 has 18 amino acids. The data were obtained in a study of blood T cell repertoires in COVID-19. Looking at the study overall: The origin of the acute and convalescent COVID-19 samples was the United States, Italy and Spain. The cDNA or gDNA used as material had been derived from T cells, B-cell-depleted T cells, or PBMCs.

The authors' processing: Amplification from reference gene primers served as the basis for estimated nucleated cell counts. Clones were sequenced by immunoSEQ multiplex PCR, and TCRdb holds only the in-frame ones, with some missing. V and J calls and clone size are copied from that table; D and trimming were computed from the DNA. Of 150,000 or so clones listed, roughly 87% were seen once; the top ten hold 4%. The clonotype originates from a woman aged 40 to 49 who had been exposed to COVID-19. The material sequenced was PBMCs or T cells enriched from blood (not recorded which). The gene calls are TRBV4-1 and TRBJ1-3, with D tentatively TRBD1 (5 bases). The CDR3 DNA is TGCGCCAGCAGCATCCACTTTCAGGGCACAAGCTCTGGAAACACCATATATTTT. This translates into CASSIHFQGTSSGNTIYF.